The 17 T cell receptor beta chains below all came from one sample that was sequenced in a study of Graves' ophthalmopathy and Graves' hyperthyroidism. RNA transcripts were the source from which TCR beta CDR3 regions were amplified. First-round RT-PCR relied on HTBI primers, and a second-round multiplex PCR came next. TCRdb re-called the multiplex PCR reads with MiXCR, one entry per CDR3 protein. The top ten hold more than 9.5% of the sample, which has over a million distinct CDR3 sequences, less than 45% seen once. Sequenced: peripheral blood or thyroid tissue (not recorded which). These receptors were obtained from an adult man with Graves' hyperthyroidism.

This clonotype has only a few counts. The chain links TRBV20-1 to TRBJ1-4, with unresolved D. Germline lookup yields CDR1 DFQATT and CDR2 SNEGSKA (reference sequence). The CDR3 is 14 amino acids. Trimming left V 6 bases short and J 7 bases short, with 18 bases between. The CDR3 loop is CSAPPRLGGEKLFF. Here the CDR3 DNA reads TGCAGTGCACCCCCGCGGTTAGGAGGTGAAAAACTGTTTTTT.

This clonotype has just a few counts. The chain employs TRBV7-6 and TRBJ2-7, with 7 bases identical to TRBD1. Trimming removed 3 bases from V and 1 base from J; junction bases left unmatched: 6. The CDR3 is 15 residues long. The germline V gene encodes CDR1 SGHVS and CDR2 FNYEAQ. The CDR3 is CASSFRQGASYEQYF. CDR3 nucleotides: TGTGCCAGCAGCTTTAGACAGGGAGCATCCTACGAGCAGTACTTC.

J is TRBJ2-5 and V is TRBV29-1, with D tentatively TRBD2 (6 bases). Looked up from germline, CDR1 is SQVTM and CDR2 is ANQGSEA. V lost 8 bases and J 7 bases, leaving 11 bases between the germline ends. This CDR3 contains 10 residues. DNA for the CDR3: TGCAGCACCCTGGGGGGGACCCAGTACTTC. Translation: CSTLGGTQYF.

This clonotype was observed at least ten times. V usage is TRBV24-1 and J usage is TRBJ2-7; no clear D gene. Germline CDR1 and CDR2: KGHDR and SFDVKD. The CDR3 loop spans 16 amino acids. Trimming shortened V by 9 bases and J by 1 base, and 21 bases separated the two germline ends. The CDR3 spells CATPNVGHWGSYEQYF. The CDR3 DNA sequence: TGTGCCACCCCCAACGTCGGCCACTGGGGTTCCTACGAGCAGTACTTC.

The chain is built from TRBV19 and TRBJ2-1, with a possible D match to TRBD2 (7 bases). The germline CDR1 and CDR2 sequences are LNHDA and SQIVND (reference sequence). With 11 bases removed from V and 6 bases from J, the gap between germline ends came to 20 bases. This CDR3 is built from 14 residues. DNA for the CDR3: TGTGCCTCCTTTGGGGGGGCGCTTAGCAATGAGCAGTTCTTC. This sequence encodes CASFGGALSNEQFF.

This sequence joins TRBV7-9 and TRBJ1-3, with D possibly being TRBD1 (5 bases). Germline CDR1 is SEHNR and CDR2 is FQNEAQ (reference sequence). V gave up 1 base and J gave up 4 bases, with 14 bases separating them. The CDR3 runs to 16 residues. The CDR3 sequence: CASSLGLREAGNTIYF. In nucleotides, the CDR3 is TGTGCCAGCAGCTTAGGTCTCAGGGAGGCCGGAAACACCATATATTTT.

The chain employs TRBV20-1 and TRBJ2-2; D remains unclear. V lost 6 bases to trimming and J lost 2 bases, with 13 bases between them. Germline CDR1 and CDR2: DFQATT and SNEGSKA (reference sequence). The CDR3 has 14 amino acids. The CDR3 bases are TGCAGTGCCAGACCTCTAACAAACACCGGGGAGCTGTTTTTT. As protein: CSARPLTNTGELFF.

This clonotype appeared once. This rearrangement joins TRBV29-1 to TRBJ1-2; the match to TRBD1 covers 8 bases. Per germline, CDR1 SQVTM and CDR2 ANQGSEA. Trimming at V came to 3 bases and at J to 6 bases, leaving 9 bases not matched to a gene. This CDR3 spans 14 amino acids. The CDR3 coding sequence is TGCAGCGTTGAGGACGGACAGGGAATGCATGGCTACACCTTC. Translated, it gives CSVEDGQGMHGYTF.

CDR3 sequence: CSATKGGGYTF. The CDR3 nucleotides are TGCAGTGCTACCAAGGGCGGTGGCTACACCTTC. The chain couples TRBV20-1 to TRBJ1-2; D is undetermined. Looked up from germline, CDR1 is DFQATT and CDR2 is SNEGSKA (reference sequence). The CDR3 covers 11 residues. V was clipped by 4 bases and J by 7 bases, with 10 bases between them.

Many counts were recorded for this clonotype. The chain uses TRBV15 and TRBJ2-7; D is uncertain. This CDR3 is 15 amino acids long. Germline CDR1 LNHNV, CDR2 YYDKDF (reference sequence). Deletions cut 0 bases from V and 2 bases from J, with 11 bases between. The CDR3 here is CATSRERTATYEQYF. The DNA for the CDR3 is TGTGCCACCAGCAGAGAAAGGACGGCAACCTACGAGCAGTACTTC.

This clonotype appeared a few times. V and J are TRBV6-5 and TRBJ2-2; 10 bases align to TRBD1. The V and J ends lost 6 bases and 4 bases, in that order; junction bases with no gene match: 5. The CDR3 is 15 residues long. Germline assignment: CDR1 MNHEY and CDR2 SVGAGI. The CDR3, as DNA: TGTGCCAGCAGGAGGGGACAGGGGACCACCGGGGAGCTGTTTTTT. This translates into CASRRGQGTTGELFF.

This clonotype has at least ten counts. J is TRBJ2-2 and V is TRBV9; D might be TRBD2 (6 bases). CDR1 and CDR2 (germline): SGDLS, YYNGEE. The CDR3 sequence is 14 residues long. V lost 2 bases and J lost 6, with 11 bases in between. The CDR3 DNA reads TGTGCCAGCAGCGTTACCGGGAGCTCCGGGGAGCTGTTTTTT. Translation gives CASSVTGSSGELFF.

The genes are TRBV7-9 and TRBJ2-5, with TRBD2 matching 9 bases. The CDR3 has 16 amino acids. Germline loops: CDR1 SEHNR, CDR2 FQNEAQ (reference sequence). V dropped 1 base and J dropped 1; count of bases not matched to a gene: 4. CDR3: CASSLVAGDLQETQYF. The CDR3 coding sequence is TGTGCCAGCAGCTTAGTAGCGGGAGATCTCCAAGAGACCCAGTACTTC.

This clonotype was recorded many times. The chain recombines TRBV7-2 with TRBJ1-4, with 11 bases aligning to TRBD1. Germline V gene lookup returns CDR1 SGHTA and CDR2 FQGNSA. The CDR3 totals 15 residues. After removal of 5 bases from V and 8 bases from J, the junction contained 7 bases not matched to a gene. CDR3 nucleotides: TGTGCCAGCAGCACAGGGACAGGGGGTCGCGAAAAACTGTTTTTT. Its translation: CASSTGTGGREKLFF.

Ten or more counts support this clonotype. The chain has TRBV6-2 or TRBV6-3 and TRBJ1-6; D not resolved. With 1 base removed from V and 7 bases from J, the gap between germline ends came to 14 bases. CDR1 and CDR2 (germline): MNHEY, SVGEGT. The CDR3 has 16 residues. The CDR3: CASSYLSDGANSPLHF. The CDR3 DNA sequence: TGTGCCAGCAGTTACTTATCAGACGGCGCGAATTCACCCCTCCACTTT.

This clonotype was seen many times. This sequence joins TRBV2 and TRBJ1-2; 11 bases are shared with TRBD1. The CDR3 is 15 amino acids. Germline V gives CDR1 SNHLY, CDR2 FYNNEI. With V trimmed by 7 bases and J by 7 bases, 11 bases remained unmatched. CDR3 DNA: TGTGCCAGCACCTCGATGGGACAGGGGGTAGTTGGCTACACCTTC. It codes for CASTSMGQGVVGYTF.

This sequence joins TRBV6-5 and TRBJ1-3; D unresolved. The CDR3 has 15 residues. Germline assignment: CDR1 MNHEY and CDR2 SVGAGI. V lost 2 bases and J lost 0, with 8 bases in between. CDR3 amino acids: CASSYTEDSGNTIYF. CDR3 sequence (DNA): TGTGCCAGCAGTTACACCGAGGACTCTGGAAACACCATATATTTT.